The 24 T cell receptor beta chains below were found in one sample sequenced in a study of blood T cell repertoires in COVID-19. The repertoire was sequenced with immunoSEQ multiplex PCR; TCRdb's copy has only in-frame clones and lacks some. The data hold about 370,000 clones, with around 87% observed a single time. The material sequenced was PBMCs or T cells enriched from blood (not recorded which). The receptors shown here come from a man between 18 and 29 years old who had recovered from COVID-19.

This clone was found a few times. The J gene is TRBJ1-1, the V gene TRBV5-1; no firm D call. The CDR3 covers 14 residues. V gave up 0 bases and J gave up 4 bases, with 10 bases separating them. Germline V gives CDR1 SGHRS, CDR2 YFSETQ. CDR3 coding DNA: TGCGCCAGCAGCTTGGAGGCGGGAATCACTGAAGCTTTCTTT. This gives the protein CASSLEAGITEAFF.

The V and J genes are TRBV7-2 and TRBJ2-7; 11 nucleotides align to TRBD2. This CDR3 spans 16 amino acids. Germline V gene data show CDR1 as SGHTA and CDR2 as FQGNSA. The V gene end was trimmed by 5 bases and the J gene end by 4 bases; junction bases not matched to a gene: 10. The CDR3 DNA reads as TGTGCCAGCAGCGTCACCTCTAGCGGGAGGAGGTACGAGCAGTACTTC. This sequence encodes CASSVTSSGRRYEQYF.

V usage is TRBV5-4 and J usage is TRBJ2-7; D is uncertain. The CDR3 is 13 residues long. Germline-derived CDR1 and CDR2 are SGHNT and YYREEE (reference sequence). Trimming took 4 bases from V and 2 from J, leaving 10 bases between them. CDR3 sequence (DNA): TGTGCCAGCAGCCCAGGCAGTGCCTACGAGCAGTACTTC. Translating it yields CASSPGSAYEQYF.

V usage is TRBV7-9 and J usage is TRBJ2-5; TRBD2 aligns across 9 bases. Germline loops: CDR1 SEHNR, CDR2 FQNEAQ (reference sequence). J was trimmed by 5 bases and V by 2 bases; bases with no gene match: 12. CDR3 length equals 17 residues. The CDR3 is CASSLLSSGRVPETQYF. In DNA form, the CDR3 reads TGTGCCAGCAGCTTATTGAGTAGCGGGAGAGTCCCGGAGACCCAGTACTTC.

DNA for the CDR3: TGTGCCAGCAGCTTAGTGGTGTCCAGCTATGGCTACACCTTC. It codes for CASSLVVSSYGYTF. The chain employs TRBV7-2 and TRBJ1-2; D remains unclear. V gave up 1 base and J gave up 4 bases, with 10 bases separating them. This CDR3 is 14 amino acids long. Looked up from germline, CDR1 is SGHTA and CDR2 is FQGNSA.

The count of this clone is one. The CDR3 is CASSLRTGGLNTEAFF. As DNA, the CDR3 is TGTGCCAGCAGCTTAAGGACAGGGGGTTTGAACACTGAAGCTTTCTTT. The chain uses TRBV13 and TRBJ1-1, with 10 bases fitting TRBD1. There are 16 residues in the CDR3. With V trimmed by 2 bases and J by 0 bases, 3 bases remained unmatched. Per the germline V gene, CDR1 is PRHDT and CDR2 is FYEKMQ (reference sequence).

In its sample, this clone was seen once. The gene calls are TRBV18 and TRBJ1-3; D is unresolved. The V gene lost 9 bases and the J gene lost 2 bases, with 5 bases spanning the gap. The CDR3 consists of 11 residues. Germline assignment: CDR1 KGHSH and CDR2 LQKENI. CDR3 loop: CASTAGNTIYF. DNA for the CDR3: TGTGCCAGTACGGCTGGAAACACCATATATTTT.

The CDR3 DNA follows: TGTGCCAGCAGCTTCTCACAGCCAACCTACGAGCAGTACTTC. It encodes CASSFSQPTYEQYF. V gene TRBV7-9 combines with J gene TRBJ2-7; D is ambiguous. V dropped 3 bases and J dropped 2 bases, with 11 bases sitting between them. In germline, CDR1 is SEHNR, CDR2 FQNEAQ (reference sequence). The CDR3 covers 14 residues. Filled out from reference TRBV7-9 and TRBJ2-7, the complete variable domain reads DTGVSQNPRHKITKRGQNVTFRCDPISEHNRLYWYRQTLGQGPEFLTYFQNEAQLEKSRLLSDRFSAERPKGSFSTLEIQRTEQGDSAMYLCASSFSQPTYEQYFGPGTRLTVT.

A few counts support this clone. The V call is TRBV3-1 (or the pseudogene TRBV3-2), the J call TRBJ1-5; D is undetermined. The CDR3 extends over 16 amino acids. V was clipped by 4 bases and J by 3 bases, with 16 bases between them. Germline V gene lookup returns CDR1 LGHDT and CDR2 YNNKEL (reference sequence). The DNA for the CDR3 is TGTGCCAGCAGCCTAAGCTACGGCAGCGTCAATCAGCCCCAGCATTTT. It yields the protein CASSLSYGSVNQPQHF.

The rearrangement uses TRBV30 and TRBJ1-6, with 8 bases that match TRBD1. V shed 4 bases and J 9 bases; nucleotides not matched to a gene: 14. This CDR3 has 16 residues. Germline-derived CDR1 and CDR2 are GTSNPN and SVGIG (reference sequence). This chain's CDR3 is CAWTDQRTGSSSPLHF. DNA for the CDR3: TGTGCCTGGACCGATCAAAGGACAGGGTCTTCTTCACCCCTCCACTTT.

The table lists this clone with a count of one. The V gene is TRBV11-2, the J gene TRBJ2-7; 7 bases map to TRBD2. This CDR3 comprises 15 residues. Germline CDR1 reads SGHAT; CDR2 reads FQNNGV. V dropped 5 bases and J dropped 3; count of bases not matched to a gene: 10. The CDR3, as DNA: TGTGCCAGCAGCCCCGCTAGCGGAGATAACTACGAGCAGTACTTC. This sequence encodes CASSPASGDNYEQYF.

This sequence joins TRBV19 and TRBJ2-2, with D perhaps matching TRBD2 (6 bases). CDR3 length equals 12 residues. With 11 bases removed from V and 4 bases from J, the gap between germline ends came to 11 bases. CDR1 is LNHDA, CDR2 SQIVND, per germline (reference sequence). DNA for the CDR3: TGTGCCGCGGGGCTTTTCACCGGGGAGCTGTTTTTT. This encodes CAAGLFTGELFF.

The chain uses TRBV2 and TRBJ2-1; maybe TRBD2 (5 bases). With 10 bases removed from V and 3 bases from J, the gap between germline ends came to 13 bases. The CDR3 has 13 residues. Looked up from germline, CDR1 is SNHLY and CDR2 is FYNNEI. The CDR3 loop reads CATPPGDYNEQFF. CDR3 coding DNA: TGTGCCACACCCCCCGGGGACTACAATGAGCAGTTCTTC. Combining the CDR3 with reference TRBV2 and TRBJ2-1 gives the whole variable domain EPEVTQTPSHQVTQMGQEVILRCVPISNHLYFYWYRQILGQKVEFLVSFYNNEISEKSEIFDDQFSVERPDGSNFTLKIRSTKLEDSAMYFCATPPGDYNEQFFGPGTRLTVL.

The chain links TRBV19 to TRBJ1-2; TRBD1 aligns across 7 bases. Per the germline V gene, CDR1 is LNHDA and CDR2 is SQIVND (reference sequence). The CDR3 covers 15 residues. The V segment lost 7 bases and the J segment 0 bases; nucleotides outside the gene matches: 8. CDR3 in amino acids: CASTRGQRANYGYTF. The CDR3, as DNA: TGTGCCAGTACCCGGGGACAGAGAGCTAACTATGGCTACACCTTC.

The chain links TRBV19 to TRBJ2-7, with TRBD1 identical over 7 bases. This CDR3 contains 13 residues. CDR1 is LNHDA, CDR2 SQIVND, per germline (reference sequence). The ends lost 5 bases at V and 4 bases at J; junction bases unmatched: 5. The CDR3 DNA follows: TGTGCCAGTAGTCAGTCAGGGGGATACGAGCAGTACTTC. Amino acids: CASSQSGGYEQYF.

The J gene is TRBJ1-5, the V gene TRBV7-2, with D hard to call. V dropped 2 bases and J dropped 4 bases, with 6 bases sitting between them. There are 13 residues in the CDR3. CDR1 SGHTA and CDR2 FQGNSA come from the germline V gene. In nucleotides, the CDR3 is TGTGCCAGCAGCTTATTAGAGAATCAGCCCCAGCATTTT. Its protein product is CASSLLENQPQHF.

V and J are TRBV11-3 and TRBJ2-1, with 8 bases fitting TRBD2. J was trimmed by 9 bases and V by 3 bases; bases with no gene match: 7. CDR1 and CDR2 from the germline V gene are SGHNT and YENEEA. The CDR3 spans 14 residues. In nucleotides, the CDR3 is TGTGCCAGCAGCTTGAGCGGGAGAGAGGGTGAGCAGTTCTTC. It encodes CASSLSGREGEQFF.

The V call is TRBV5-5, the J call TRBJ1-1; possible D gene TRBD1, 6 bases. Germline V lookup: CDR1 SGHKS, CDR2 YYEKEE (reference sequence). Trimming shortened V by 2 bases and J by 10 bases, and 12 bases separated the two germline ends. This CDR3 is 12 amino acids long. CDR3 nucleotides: TGTGCCAGCAGCTTTGGGACATTCTCAGCTTTCTTT. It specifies CASSFGTFSAFF.

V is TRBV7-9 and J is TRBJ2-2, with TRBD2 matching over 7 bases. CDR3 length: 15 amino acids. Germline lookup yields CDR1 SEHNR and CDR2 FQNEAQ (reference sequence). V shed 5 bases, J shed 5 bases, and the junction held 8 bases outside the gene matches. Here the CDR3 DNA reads TGTGCCAGCAGCCCGATAGGACTAGGAACCGGGGAGCTGTTTTTT. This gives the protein CASSPIGLGTGELFF.

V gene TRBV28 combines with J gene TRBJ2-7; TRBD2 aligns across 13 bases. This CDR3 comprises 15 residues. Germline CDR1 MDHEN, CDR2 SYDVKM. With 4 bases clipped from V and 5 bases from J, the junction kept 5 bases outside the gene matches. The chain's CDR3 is CASSYGLAGVNEQYF. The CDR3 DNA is TGTGCCAGCAGTTACGGACTAGCGGGAGTTAACGAGCAGTACTTC.

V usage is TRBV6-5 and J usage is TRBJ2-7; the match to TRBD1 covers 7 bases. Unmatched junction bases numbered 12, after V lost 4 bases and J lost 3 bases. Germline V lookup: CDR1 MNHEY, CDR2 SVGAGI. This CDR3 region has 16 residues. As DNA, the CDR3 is TGTGCCAGCAGTTGGCAGGACAGGACCTGGATCTACGAGCAGTACTTC. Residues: CASSWQDRTWIYEQYF.

CDR3 amino acids: CSVEVDRGQDNSPLHF. The DNA for the CDR3 is TGCAGCGTTGAGGTTGACAGGGGGCAAGATAATTCACCCCTCCACTTT. The V and J genes are TRBV29-1 and TRBJ1-6, with 10 bases fitting TRBD1. From germline, CDR1 is SQVTM and CDR2 ANQGSEA. With 3 bases clipped from V and 5 bases from J, the junction kept 7 bases outside the gene matches. This CDR3 has 16 amino acids.

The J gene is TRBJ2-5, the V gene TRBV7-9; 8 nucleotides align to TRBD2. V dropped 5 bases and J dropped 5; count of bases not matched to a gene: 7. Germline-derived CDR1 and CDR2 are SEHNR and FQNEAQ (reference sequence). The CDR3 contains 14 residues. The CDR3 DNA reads TGTGCCAGCAGCCCCAGGACTAGCTGGGAGACCCAGTACTTC. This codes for CASSPRTSWETQYF.

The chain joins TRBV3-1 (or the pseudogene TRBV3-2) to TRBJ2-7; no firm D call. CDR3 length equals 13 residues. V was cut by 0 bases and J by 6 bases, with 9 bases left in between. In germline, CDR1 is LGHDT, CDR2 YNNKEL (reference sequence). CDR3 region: CASSQDVFLEQYF. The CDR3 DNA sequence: TGTGCCAGCAGCCAAGATGTTTTTCTCGAGCAGTACTTC.